This TCR beta chain was retrieved from a study of T cell repertoires in cytomegalovirus infection. Study context: CMV infection together with matching HLA type was indicated by public TCR beta signatures.

Study-wide results and limits: Cumulative public TCR beta family frequency identified CMV carriers with the relevant HLA. HLA-C-restricted CMV-specific TCR beta clonotypes were dominant in the ex vivo response.

This clonotype was detected a few times. No antigen is known for it. Germline V gene lookup returns CDR1 SGHTA and CDR2 FQGNSA. V was trimmed by 3 bases and J by 2 bases, leaving 14 bases between them. The CDR3 is 15 amino acids. TCRdb reanalysed the reads using MiXCR and keeps one entry per CDR3 protein. The sample shows a few hundred thousand distinct CDR3 sequences, approximately 9.5% of them seen only once. V gene TRBV7-2 combines with J gene TRBJ2-7; D may be TRBD1 or TRBD2 (5 bases each). The receptor comes from a human donor in good health (CMV status not recorded). Some clones in this sample may be carry-over from other donors' samples. Sequencing used PBMCs. The CDR3 sequence is CASSFTGTATYEQYF. CDR3 DNA sequence: TGTGCCAGCAGCTTTACCGGGACGGCGACCTACGAGCAGTACTTC.